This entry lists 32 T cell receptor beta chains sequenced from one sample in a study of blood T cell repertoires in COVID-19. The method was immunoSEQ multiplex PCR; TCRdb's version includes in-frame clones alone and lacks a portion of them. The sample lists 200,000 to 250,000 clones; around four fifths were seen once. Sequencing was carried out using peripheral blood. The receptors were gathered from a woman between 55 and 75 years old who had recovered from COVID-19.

This CDR3 reads CASSPGLASTYEQYF. The CDR3 bases are TGTGCCAGCAGCCCTGGACTAGCGTCTACCTACGAGCAGTACTTC. The chain joins TRBV9 to TRBJ2-7; TRBD2 matches 9 bases. The ends lost 4 bases at V and 2 bases at J; junction bases unmatched: 7. There are 15 residues in the CDR3. The V gene's germline CDR1 is SGDLS and CDR2 YYNGEE.

The chain's CDR3 is CASSPGEVSYEQYF. As DNA, the CDR3 is TGTGCCAGCAGCCCCGGGGAGGTCTCCTACGAGCAGTACTTC. The V gene is TRBV7-9, the J gene TRBJ2-7, with a tentative D call TRBD2 (6 bases). V lost 5 bases and J lost 0, with 11 bases in between. This CDR3 has 14 amino acids. Germline V CDR1 and CDR2: SEHNR, FQNEAQ (reference sequence).

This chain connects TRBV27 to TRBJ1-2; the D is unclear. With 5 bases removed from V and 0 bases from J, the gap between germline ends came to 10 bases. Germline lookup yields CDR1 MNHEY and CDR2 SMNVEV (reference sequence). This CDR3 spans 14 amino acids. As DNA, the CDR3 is TGTGCCAGCAGTCCGCTTCCGGCTAACTATGGCTACACCTTC. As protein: CASSPLPANYGYTF.

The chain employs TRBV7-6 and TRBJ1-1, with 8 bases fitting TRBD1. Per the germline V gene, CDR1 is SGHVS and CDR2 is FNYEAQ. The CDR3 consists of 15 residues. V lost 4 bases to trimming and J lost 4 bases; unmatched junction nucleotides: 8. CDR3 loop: CASSSPTGVVTEAFF. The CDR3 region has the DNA TGTGCCAGCAGCTCACCGACAGGGGTGGTCACTGAAGCTTTCTTT.

CDR3 residues: CASSLWPLTSGGGNEQFF. CDR3 DNA sequence: TGTGCCAGCAGTTTATGGCCTTTGACTAGCGGGGGTGGGAATGAGCAGTTCTTC. V gene TRBV27 combines with J gene TRBJ2-1, with 12 bases that match TRBD2. Germline V gives CDR1 MNHEY, CDR2 SMNVEV (reference sequence). This CDR3 is built from 18 residues. After removal of 1 base from V and 7 bases from J, the junction contained 11 bases not matched to a gene.

The CDR3 nucleotides are TGCGCCAGCAGCCAAATCACTCCCGCGACCCAGTACTTC. This gives the protein CASSQITPATQYF. The chain couples TRBV4-1 to TRBJ2-5; the D is unclear. The V and J ends lost 2 bases and 7 bases respectively, with 11 bases between them. Germline values: CDR1 MGHRA, CDR2 YSYEKL. The CDR3 consists of 13 residues.

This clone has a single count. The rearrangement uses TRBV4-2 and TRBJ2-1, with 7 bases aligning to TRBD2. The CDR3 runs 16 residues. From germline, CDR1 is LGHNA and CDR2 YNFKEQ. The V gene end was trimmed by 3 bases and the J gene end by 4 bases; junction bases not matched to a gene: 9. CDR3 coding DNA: TGTGCCAGCAGCCAGAGGCGCACTAGCGTTTACAATGAGCAGTTCTTC. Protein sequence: CASSQRRTSVYNEQFF.

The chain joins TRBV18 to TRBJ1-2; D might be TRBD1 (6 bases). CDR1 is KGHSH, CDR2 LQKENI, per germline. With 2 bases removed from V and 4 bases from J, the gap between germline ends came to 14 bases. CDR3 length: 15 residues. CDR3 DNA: TGTGCCAGCTCACCAACAACGGGGACACTCTATGGCTACACCTTC. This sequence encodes CASSPTTGTLYGYTF.

Here the CDR3 reads CASSESQVSGNTIYF. The CDR3 nucleotides read TGCGCCAGCAGTGAGTCCCAGGTCTCTGGAAACACCATATATTTT. The chain combines TRBV10-2 with TRBJ1-3; D is unresolved. Germline V gene sequence: CDR1 WSHSY, CDR2 SAAADI. The CDR3 sequence is 15 residues long. The V end lost 0 bases, the J end lost 0 bases, and 6 bases lay between the germline ends.

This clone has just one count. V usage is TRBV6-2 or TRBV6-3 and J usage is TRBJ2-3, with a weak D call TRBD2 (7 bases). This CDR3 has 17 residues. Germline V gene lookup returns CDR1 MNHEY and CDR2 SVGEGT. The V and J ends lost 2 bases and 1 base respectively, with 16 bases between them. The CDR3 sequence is CASSYRSLGGRTDTQYF. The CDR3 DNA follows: TGTGCCAGCAGTTACCGATCGTTGGGGGGGCGCACAGATACGCAGTATTTT.

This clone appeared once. The CDR3 nucleotides are TGTGCCAGCAGCCAAGTTTGGGGCAGGGGAGGGACTGAAGCTTTCTTT. It encodes CASSQVWGRGGTEAFF. The chain links TRBV3-1 (or the pseudogene TRBV3-2) to TRBJ1-1, with D possibly TRBD1 on 6 matching bases. The germline V and J ends were trimmed by 1 base and 5 bases, with 17 bases remaining between them. Germline V gene lookup returns CDR1 LGHDT and CDR2 YNNKEL (reference sequence). The CDR3 loop spans 16 amino acids.

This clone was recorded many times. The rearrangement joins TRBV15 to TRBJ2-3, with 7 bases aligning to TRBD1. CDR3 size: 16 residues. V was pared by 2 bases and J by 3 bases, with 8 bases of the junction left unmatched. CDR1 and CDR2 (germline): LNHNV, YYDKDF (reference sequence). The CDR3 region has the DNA TGTGCCACCAGCAGACCTACCTTCAGGGGGACAGATACGCAGTATTTT. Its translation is CATSRPTFRGTDTQYF.

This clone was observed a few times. CDR3 nucleotides: TGTGCCAGTAGTTTGGACAGGGGGCAACAGCCCCAGCATTTT. Its translation: CASSLDRGQQPQHF. The rearrangement joins TRBV19 to TRBJ1-5, with 11 bases matching TRBD1. CDR3 length: 14 amino acids. Germline V gene lookup returns CDR1 LNHDA and CDR2 SQIVND (reference sequence). V lost 5 bases to trimming and J lost 7 bases; unmatched junction nucleotides: 4. Full variable domain (outside the CDR3, taken from reference TRBV19 and TRBJ1-5): DGGITQSPKYLFRKEGQNVTLSCEQNLNHDAMYWYRQDPGQGLRLIYYSQIVNDFQKGDIAEGYSVSREKKESFPLTVTSAQKNPTAFYLCASSLDRGQQPQHFGDGTRLSIL.

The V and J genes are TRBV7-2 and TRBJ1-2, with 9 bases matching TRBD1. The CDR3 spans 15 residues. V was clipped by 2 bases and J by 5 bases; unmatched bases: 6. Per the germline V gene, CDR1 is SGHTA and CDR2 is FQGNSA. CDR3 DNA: TGTGCCAGCAGCTTATCATCCGGGACAGGGTATGGCTACACCTTC. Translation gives CASSLSSGTGYGYTF. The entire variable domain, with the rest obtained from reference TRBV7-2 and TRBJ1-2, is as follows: GAGVSQSPSNKVTEKGKDVELRCDPISGHTALYWYRQSLGQGLEFLIYFQGNSAPDKSGLPSDRFSAERTGGSVSTLTIQRTQQEDSAVYLCASSLSSGTGYGYTFGSGTRLTVV.

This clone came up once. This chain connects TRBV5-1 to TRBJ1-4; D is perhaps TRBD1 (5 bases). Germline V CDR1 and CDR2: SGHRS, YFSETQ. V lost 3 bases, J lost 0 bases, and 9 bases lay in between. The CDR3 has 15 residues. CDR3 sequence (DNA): TGCGCCAGCAGCTCGACGACAGCAACTAATGAAAAACTGTTTTTT. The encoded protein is CASSSTTATNEKLFF.

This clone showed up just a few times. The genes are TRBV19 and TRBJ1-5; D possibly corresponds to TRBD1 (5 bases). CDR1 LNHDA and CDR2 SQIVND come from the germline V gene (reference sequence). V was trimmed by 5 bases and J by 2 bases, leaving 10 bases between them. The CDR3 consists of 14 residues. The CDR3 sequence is CASSRGGGNQPQHF. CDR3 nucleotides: TGTGCCAGTAGTCGGGGGGGAGGCAATCAGCCCCAGCATTTT. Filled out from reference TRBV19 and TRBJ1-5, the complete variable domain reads DGGITQSPKYLFRKEGQNVTLSCEQNLNHDAMYWYRQDPGQGLRLIYYSQIVNDFQKGDIAEGYSVSREKKESFPLTVTSAQKNPTAFYLCASSRGGGNQPQHFGDGTRLSIL.

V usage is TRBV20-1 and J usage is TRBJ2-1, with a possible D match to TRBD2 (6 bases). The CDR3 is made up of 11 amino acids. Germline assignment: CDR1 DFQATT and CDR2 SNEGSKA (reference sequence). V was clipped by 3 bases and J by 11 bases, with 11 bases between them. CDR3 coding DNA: TGCAGTGCTAGCAATGGGGGGAAGCAGTTCTTC. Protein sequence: CSASNGGKQFF.

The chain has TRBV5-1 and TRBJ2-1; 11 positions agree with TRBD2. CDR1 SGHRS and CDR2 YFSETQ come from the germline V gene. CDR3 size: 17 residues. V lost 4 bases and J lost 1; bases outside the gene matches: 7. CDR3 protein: CASSTLTSGESYNEQFF. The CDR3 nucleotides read TGCGCCAGCAGCACCCTGACTAGCGGGGAATCCTACAATGAGCAGTTCTTC.

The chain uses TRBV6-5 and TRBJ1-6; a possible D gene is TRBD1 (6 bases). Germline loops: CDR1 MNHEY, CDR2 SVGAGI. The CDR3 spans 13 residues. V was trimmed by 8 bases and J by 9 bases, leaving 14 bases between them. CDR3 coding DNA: TGTGCCAGCCGAAGGGGGGGGCCTTCACCCCTCCACTTT. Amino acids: CASRRGGPSPLHF.

In DNA, the CDR3 is TGCAGCGTTGAAGAACGGACAGGGACCGGCTACACCTTC. Its translation is CSVEERTGTGYTF. The chain uses TRBV29-1 and TRBJ1-2, with TRBD1 matching 8 bases. After removal of 0 bases from V and 8 bases from J, the junction contained 5 bases not matched to a gene. CDR3 length: 13 residues. CDR1 is SQVTM and CDR2 is ANQGSEA in the germline V gene.

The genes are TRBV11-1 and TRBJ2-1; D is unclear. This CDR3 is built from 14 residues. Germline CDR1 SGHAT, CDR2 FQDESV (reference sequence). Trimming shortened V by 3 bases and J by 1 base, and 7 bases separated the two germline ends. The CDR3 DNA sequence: TGTGCCAGCAGCTTCTCCGGGTCCTACAATGAGCAGTTCTTC. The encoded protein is CASSFSGSYNEQFF. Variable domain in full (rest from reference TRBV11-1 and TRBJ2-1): EAEVAQSPRYKITEKSQAVAFWCDPISGHATLYWYRQILGQGPELLVQFQDESVVDDSQLPKDRFSAERLKGVDSTLKIQPAELGDSAMYLCASSFSGSYNEQFFGPGTRLTVL.

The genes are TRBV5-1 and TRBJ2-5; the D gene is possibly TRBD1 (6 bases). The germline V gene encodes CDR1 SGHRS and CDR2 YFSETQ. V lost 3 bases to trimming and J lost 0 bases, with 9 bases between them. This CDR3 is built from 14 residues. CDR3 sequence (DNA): TGCGCCAGCAGCTACCGGGACAACCAAGAGACCCAGTACTTC. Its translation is CASSYRDNQETQYF.

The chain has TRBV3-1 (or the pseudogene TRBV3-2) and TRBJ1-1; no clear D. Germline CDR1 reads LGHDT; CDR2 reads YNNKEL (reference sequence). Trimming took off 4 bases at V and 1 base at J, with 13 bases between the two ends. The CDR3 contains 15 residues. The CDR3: CASSPDFPENTEAFF. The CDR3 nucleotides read TGTGCCAGCAGCCCTGATTTCCCAGAGAACACTGAAGCTTTCTTT.

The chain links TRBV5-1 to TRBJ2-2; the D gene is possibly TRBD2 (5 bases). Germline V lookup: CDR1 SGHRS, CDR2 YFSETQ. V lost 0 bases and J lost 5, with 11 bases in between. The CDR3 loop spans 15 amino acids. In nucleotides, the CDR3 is TGCGCCAGCAGCTTGGTTCGGACGGGAACCGGGGAGCTGTTTTTT. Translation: CASSLVRTGTGELFF.

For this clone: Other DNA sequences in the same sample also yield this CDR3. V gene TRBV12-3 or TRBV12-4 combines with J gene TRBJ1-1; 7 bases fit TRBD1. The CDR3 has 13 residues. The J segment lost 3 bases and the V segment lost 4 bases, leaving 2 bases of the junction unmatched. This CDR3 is CASSSTGDTEAFF. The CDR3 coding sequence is TGTGCCAGCAGTTCAACAGGGGACACTGAAGCTTTCTTT.

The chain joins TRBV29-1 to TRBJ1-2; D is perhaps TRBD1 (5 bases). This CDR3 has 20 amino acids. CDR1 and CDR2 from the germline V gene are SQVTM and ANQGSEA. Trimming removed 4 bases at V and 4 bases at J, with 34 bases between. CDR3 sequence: CSVAGPLEWRGPDRTYGYTF. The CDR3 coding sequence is TGCAGCGTTGCCGGACCACTAGAATGGAGGGGCCCCGACAGAACCTATGGCTACACCTTC. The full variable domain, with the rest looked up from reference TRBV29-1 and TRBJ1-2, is SAVISQKPSRDICQRGTSLTIQCQVDSQVTMMFWYRQQPGQSLTLIATANQGSEATYESGFVIDKFPISRPNLTFSTLTVSNMSPEDSSIYLCSVAGPLEWRGPDRTYGYTFGSGTRLTVV.

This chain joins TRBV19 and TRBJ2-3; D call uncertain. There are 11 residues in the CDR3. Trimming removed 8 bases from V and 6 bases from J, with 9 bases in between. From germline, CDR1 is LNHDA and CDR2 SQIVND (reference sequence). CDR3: CASSTGDTQYF. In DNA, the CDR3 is TGTGCCAGTTCGACCGGGGATACGCAGTATTTT.

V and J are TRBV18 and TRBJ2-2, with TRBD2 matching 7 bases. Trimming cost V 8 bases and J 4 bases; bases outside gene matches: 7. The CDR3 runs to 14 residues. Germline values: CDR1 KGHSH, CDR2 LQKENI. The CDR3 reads CASPISGGTGELFF. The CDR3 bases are TGTGCCAGCCCTATCTCGGGGGGCACCGGGGAGCTGTTTTTT.

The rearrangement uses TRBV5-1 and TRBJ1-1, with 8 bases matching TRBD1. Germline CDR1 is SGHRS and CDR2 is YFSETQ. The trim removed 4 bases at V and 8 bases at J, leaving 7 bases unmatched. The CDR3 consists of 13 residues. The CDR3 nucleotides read TGCGCCAGCAGCACAGACAGGGGCATGGAAGCTTTCTTT. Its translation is CASSTDRGMEAFF.

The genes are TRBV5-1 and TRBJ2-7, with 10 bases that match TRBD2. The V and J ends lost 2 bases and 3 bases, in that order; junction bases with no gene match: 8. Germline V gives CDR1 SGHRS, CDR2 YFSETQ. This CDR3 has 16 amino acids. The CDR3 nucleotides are TGCGCCAGCAGCTTAGAAAGCGGGGGGGCTAGCTACGAGCAGTACTTC. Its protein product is CASSLESGGASYEQYF.

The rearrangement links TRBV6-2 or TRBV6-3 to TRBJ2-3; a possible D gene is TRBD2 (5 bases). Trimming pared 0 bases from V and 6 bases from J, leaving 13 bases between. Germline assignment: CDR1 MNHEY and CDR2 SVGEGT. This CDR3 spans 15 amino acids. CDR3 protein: CASSYSDSAADTQYF. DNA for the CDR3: TGTGCCAGCAGTTACTCGGATAGCGCAGCGGATACGCAGTATTTT.

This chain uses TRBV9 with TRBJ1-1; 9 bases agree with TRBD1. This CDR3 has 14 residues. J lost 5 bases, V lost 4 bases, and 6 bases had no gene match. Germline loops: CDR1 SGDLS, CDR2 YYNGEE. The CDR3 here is CASSIPGQGTEAFF. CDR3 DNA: TGTGCCAGCAGCATTCCGGGACAGGGAACTGAAGCTTTCTTT.